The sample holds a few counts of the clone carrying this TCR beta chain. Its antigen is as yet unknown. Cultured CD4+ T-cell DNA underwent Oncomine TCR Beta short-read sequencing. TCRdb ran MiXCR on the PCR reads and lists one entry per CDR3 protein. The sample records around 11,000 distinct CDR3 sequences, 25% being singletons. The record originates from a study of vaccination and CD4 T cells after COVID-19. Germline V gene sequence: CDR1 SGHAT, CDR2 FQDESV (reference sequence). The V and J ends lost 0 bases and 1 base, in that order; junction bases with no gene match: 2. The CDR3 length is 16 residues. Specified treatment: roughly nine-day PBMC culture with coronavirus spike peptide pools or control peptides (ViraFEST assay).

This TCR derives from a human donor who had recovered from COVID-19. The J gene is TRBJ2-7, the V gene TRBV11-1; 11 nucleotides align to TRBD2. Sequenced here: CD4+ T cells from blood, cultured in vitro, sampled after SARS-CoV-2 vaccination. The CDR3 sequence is CASSLALAGGSYEQYF. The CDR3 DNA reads TGTGCCAGCAGCTTAGCGCTAGCGGGGGGTTCCTACGAGCAGTACTTC.